This record looks at one T cell receptor beta chain sequence and its context. The sample originates from a study of blood T cell repertoires in COVID-19. Study-wide context: From the United States, Italy and Spain came samples of acute and convalescent COVID-19. Nucleic acid was either cDNA or gDNA, and it came from T cells, B-cell-depleted T cells, or PBMCs.

Original data processing: Estimation of nucleated cell counts was performed using reference gene primer amplification. The data were produced by immunoSEQ multiplex PCR, yet TCRdb's version contains in-frame clones alone and is incomplete. The DNA was the basis for D and trimming; V, J and clone size are from that table. This table holds more than 110,000 clones, roughly 78% found once. Trimming left V 0 bases short and J 6 bases short, with 6 bases between. Germline-derived CDR1 and CDR2 are GTSNPN and SVGIG (reference sequence). The CDR3 contains 12 residues. Sequences were obtained from peripheral blood. The receptor was isolated from a man aged 55-75 years with acute or convalescent COVID-19. This chain uses TRBV30 with TRBJ1-5; D possibly corresponds to TRBD1 (5 bases). The CDR3 DNA sequence: TGTGCCTGGAGTGTCCAGGGTCAGCCCCAGCATTTT. It yields the protein CAWSVQGQPQHF.